This T cell receptor (beta chain) was sequenced during a study of cytomegalovirus exposure and HLA in healthy donors. Whole-study findings and limits: A later analysis showed HLA-associated TCR beta chains outstripping equally common others in clonal expansion. Presence/absence analyses supposed approximately even sequencing depth among donors.

Comments on this clone: The antigen remains unidentified.

PCR primers comprised 60 Vbeta and 13 Jbeta primers. Clones were read by immunoSEQ multiplex PCR, and TCRdb kept only the in-frame ones, dropping some. The sample comprises some 120,000 clones, 81% of which are singletons, and about 2% rests with the top ten. Each donor was nominally healthy when sampled (though unrecorded immune exposures were likely). V lost 3 bases to trimming and J lost 1 base; unmatched junction nucleotides: 7. The CDR3 is 17 residues long. Looked up from germline, CDR1 is SGDLS and CDR2 is YYNGEE. V and J are TRBV9 and TRBJ2-5, with 12 bases aligning to TRBD2. This clonotype originated in a man between 18 and 35 years old in good health and CMV-seronegative. The sequenced sample was PBMCs. The CDR3 DNA reads TGTGCCAGCAGCGAGGAGGAGACTAGCGGGGGCCAAGAGACCCAGTACTTC. This sequence encodes CASSEEETSGGQETQYF.